The clone carrying this T cell receptor (beta chain) was recorded many times. This entry is derived from a study of T-cell reconstitution after alpha-beta-depleted transplantation in children. The CDR3 runs 15 residues. Trimming removed 6 bases at V and 0 bases at J, with 11 bases between. A library of TCRbeta sequences, prepared with unique molecular identifiers, was generated. TCRdb reprocessed the PCR reads with MiXCR, giving one entry per CDR3 protein. The sample shows around 800,000 distinct CDR3 sequences, approximately 15% of them seen only once. The receptor was isolated from a male patient under 18 who had a stem cell transplant for acute lymphoblastic leukemia, so the T cells may come from the graft donor. Material: PBMCs, mostly from graft donor cells, obtained 360 days after TCRalphabeta/CD19-depleted stem cell transplant. The chain employs TRBV12-3 or TRBV12-4 and TRBJ2-2; maybe TRBD1 (5 bases). DNA for the CDR3: TGTGCCAGCAGCTTAAAGGGGTCGAACACCGGGGAGCTGTTTTTT. This sequence encodes CASSLKGSNTGELFF.